What follows are 5 T cell receptor beta chains derived from one specimen sequenced in a study of blood T cell repertoires in COVID-19. Sequencing was performed with immunoSEQ multiplex PCR; in TCRdb, only in-frame clones are kept and a portion is missing. This sample carries more than 150,000 clones, roughly nine tenths of them seen once, and the ten largest clones take 20%. The sample was peripheral blood. Receptors were obtained from a man between 65 and 79 years old with active or convalescent COVID-19.

The gene calls are TRBV5-6 and TRBJ1-6; D uncertain. Per the germline V gene, CDR1 is SGHDT and CDR2 is YYEEEE. Deletions cut 3 bases from V and 7 bases from J, with 14 bases between. CDR3 length: 15 amino acids. The CDR3 protein is CASSSPRGDNSPLHF. The DNA for the CDR3 is TGTGCCAGCAGCTCTCCCCGGGGTGACAATTCACCCCTCCACTTT.

This clone was seen more than once but under ten times. CDR3 sequence reads: CASSRTGTISYEQYF. The CDR3 DNA reads as TGTGCCAGCTCCCGTACAGGGACGATCTCCTACGAGCAGTACTTC. This chain links TRBV18 with TRBJ2-7, with D possibly being TRBD1 (6 bases). Germline assignment: CDR1 KGHSH and CDR2 LQKENI. V shed 6 bases and J shed 0 bases, with 15 bases lying between them. CDR3 size: 15 residues.

This chain links TRBV10-2 with TRBJ2-5; 9 positions agree with TRBD1. Trimming removed 6 bases from V and 5 bases from J; junction bases left unmatched: 10. Germline-derived CDR1 and CDR2 are WSHSY and SAAADI. The CDR3 consists of 15 residues. The DNA for the CDR3 is TGCGCCAGCAGGAGGGGACAGGGTTGGTGGGAGACCCAGTACTTC. Protein sequence: CASRRGQGWWETQYF.

This chain links TRBV6-5 with TRBJ2-1; tentative D call: TRBD2 (5 bases). Looked up from germline, CDR1 is MNHEY and CDR2 is SVGAGI. The germline V and J ends were trimmed by 2 bases and 5 bases, with 13 bases remaining between them. CDR3 length: 15 residues. Here the CDR3 DNA reads TGTGCCAGCAGTTACGACGGACTGGCGAACAATGAGCAGTTCTTC. This sequence encodes CASSYDGLANNEQFF.

This clone has just a few counts. The V call is TRBV28, the J call TRBJ1-2, with 7 bases matching TRBD1. Per germline, CDR1 MDHEN and CDR2 SYDVKM. V lost 3 bases and J lost 1; bases outside the gene matches: 14. The CDR3 runs to 18 residues. The DNA for the CDR3 is TGTGCCAGCAGTTTTGGGACAGACCAGGTTCGACTTAACTATGGCTACACCTTC. This translates into CASSFGTDQVRLNYGYTF.